The clone carrying this TCR beta chain was seen just once. This sample is drawn from a study of blood T cell repertoires in COVID-19. Original processing notes: Estimated nucleated cell counts came from reference gene primer amplification. Sequenced by immunoSEQ multiplex PCR; TCRdb stores in-frame clones only, minus some. V, J and clone size were drawn from that table, and D and trimming were deduced from the DNA. The sample has about 150,000 clones; approximately 80% are singletons. The CDR3 is made up of 14 amino acids. V was trimmed by 4 bases and J by 4 bases, leaving 13 bases between them. Germline-derived CDR1 and CDR2 are MNHEY and SVGAGI.

Sample: peripheral blood. This sequence was found in an older woman with COVID-19, enrolled during active disease. The chain links TRBV6-5 to TRBJ1-2; D call uncertain. For the CDR3, the DNA is TGTGCCAGCAGTTCCAACAGATTTGTCTATGGCTACACCTTC. Amino acid sequence: CASSSNRFVYGYTF.